The 10 T cell receptor beta chains given below trace back to one sample, sequenced in a study of T cells in Graves' hyperthyroidism and ophthalmopathy. The TCR beta CDR3 regions underwent amplification using RNA transcripts as the source. The HTBI primer set drove a first-round RT-PCR of the TCR CDR3. From the multiplex PCR reads, TCRdb called clonotypes with MiXCR, one entry per CDR3 protein. The sample records hundreds of thousands of distinct CDR3 sequences, 20% to 25% being singletons. Sequenced input: blood. These receptors all stem from a man aged 25-45 years with Graves' ophthalmopathy.

This chain's CDR3 is CAIESLAGVREQYF. The CDR3 DNA follows: TGTGCCATAGAGAGCCTAGCGGGAGTTCGCGAGCAGTACTTC. The rearrangement uses TRBV7-8 and TRBJ2-7; 10 nucleotides agree with TRBD2. From germline, CDR1 is SGHVS and CDR2 FQNEAQ. V was clipped by 10 bases and J by 6 bases; unmatched bases: 12. This CDR3 has 14 amino acids. Together with reference TRBV7-8 and TRBJ2-7, the CDR3 gives the full variable domain: GAGVSQSPRYKVAKRGQDVALRCDPISGHVSLFWYQQALGQGPEFLTYFQNEAQLDKSGLPSDRFFAERPEGSVSTLKIQRTQQEDSAVYLCAIESLAGVREQYFGPGTRLTVT.

This clonotype showed up many times. The genes are TRBV28 and TRBJ1-2, with TRBD1 matching over 10 bases. The V gene's germline CDR1 is MDHEN and CDR2 SYDVKM. The V and J ends lost 6 bases and 6 bases, in that order; junction bases with no gene match: 7. The CDR3 totals 14 residues. The CDR3 is CASRRQGAGDGYTF. CDR3 nucleotides: TGTGCCAGCAGGCGACAGGGGGCTGGCGATGGCTACACCTTC.

V usage is TRBV7-2 and J usage is TRBJ2-7, with 8 bases matching TRBD2. V trimming: 1 base; J trimming: 7 bases; junction bases outside the gene matches: 3. Germline V gene data show CDR1 as SGHTA and CDR2 as FQGNSA. The CDR3 has 13 amino acids. The CDR3 loop is CASSLEAGEEQYF. CDR3 bases: TGTGCCAGCAGCTTAGAAGCGGGAGAGGAGCAGTACTTC.

This chain uses TRBV20-1 with TRBJ2-7; 10 bases are a match to TRBD1. The CDR3 is 13 residues long. J gave up 6 bases and V 6 bases, and 8 bases lay outside the gene matches. Germline V CDR1 and CDR2: DFQATT, SNEGSKA (reference sequence). CDR3 sequence: CSARQGALGEQYF. DNA of the CDR3: TGCAGTGCCAGACAGGGGGCTTTAGGCGAGCAGTACTTC.

With regard to this clonotype: A junction end diverges from the germline sequence, so it may reflect a read error. The V call is TRBV15, the J call TRBJ2-7; maybe TRBD1 (6 bases). The germline V gene has CDR1 LNHNV and CDR2 YYDKDF (reference sequence). The CDR3 consists of 15 residues. The CDR3 DNA sequence: TGTGCCACCAGAAGAGGATCGTGGGGGCCGGACGAGCAGTACTTC. Translating gives CATRRGSWGPDEQYF.

The chain uses TRBV9 and TRBJ2-2, with D perhaps TRBD2 (5 bases). Trimming cost V 0 bases and J 3 bases, with 12 bases left between them. This CDR3 spans 16 amino acids. From germline, CDR1 is SGDLS and CDR2 YYNGEE. As DNA, the CDR3 is TGTGCCAGCAGCGTAGTGTCTAGCCTCCACACCGGGGAGCTGTTTTTT. It is translated as CASSVVSSLHTGELFF.

This clonotype has more than one count but fewer than ten. This chain links TRBV27 with TRBJ1-6, with 7 bases identical to TRBD1. The V segment lost 5 bases and the J segment 8 bases; nucleotides outside the gene matches: 6. The V gene's germline CDR1 is MNHEY and CDR2 SMNVEV (reference sequence). The CDR3 totals 14 residues. CDR3 DNA sequence: TGTGCCAGCAGTCCCCGACAGGGAGATTCACCCCTCCACTTT. Translating gives CASSPRQGDSPLHF.

This clonotype came up many times. This chain links TRBV20-1 with TRBJ2-7; D gene ambiguous. Germline CDR1 and CDR2: DFQATT and SNEGSKA (reference sequence). The V and J ends lost 0 bases and 2 bases respectively, with 11 bases between them. This CDR3 has 14 residues. The CDR3 DNA sequence: TGCAGTGCTAGAGATCTCCTTTCCGCCTACGAGCAGTACTTC. Protein sequence: CSARDLLSAYEQYF.

This clonotype has more than one count but fewer than ten. The rearrangement joins TRBV7-3 to TRBJ2-1; the D gene is possibly TRBD2 (7 bases). The germline CDR1 and CDR2 sequences are SGHTA and FQGTGA. The CDR3 length is 16 residues. Trimming left V 6 bases short and J 8 bases short, with 23 bases between. CDR3 sequence: CASSPIGGGPIHEQFF. As DNA, the CDR3 is TGTGCCAGCAGTCCCATAGGGGGAGGGCCTATCCATGAGCAGTTCTTC.

Many counts were recorded for this clonotype. The chain employs TRBV28 and TRBJ1-6; 12 bases agree with TRBD1. Germline assignment: CDR1 MDHEN and CDR2 SYDVKM. The CDR3 length is 15 residues. Trimming at V came to 5 bases and at J to 9 bases, leaving 5 bases not matched to a gene. The CDR3 region is CASSAGTGGLSPLHF. DNA for the CDR3: TGTGCCAGCAGTGCTGGGACAGGGGGCCTTTCACCCCTCCACTTT.